The next 15 T cell receptor beta chains were all read from a single sample in a study of T cells expressing NK-cell markers. TCRdb re-called the 5' RACE reads; every CDR3 protein appears as one record, without DNA. In all, the sample yields about 440,000 distinct CDR3 sequences. The sequenced material came from blood T cells: a sorted CD56 or NKG2C T cell subset, CD4+ or CD8+ T cells, or bulk PBMC T cells (not recorded which). The receptor source for this set is a woman between 18 and 70 years old in good health.

CDR3 amino acids: CASSGSGLAGVSSYNEQFF. J is TRBJ2-1 and V is TRBV5-1; the D call of TRBD2 rests on TCRdb alone, since no DNA is present to check it. Germline V gene lookup returns CDR1 SGHRS and CDR2 YFSETQ. The CDR3 is made up of 19 amino acids.

The chain is built from TRBV7-4 and TRBJ2-7; as DNA is missing, the TRBD2 call by TCRdb cannot be tested. This CDR3 is 18 amino acids long. Germline V CDR1 and CDR2: SGHVT, SQSDAQ. The CDR3 sequence is CASSLGVWWQGKSYEQYF.

J is TRBJ2-7 and V is TRBV7-8; absent DNA, TCRdb's TRBD2 call cannot be checked. The CDR3 has 16 amino acids. Germline V gene data show CDR1 as SGHVS and CDR2 as FQNEAQ. The chain's CDR3 is CASSDFSGTSGYEQYF.

The genes are TRBV9 and TRBJ2-3. The germline CDR1 and CDR2 sequences are SGDLS and YYNGEE. This CDR3 comprises 12 residues. The CDR3 sequence is CASSVASDTQYF.

The rearrangement links TRBV19 to TRBJ2-1; TCRdb outputs TRBD1, but without DNA this stays unchecked. The CDR3 spans 15 residues. The germline CDR1 and CDR2 sequences are LNHDA and SQIVND (reference sequence). CDR3 loop: CASSPAGQGHNEQFF. The full variable domain, completed using reference TRBV19 and TRBJ2-1, is DGGITQSPKYLFRKEGQNVTLSCEQNLNHDAMYWYRQDPGQGLRLIYYSQIVNDFQKGDIAEGYSVSREKKESFPLTVTSAQKNPTAFYLCASSPAGQGHNEQFFGPGTRLTVL.

The chain uses TRBV5-1 and TRBJ1-1; TCRdb lists TRBD1, though no DNA is available to test this call. The CDR3 spans 15 residues. Germline V lookup: CDR1 SGHRS, CDR2 YFSETQ. The CDR3 spells CASSLGLRENTEAFF.

V and J are TRBV7-6 and TRBJ2-7; with no DNA, the TCRdb D assignment of TRBD2 cannot be verified. The CDR3 has 15 residues. From germline, CDR1 is SGHVS and CDR2 FNYEAQ. CDR3 region: CASSLVITGGTEQYF.

The chain joins TRBV9 to TRBJ2-2; TCRdb reports TRBD1, a call that lacks DNA to check it against. Germline assignment: CDR1 SGDLS and CDR2 YYNGEE. The CDR3 contains 15 residues. This CDR3 is CASSPDRGVAGELFF.

The CDR3 sequence is CSLRTSTDTQYF. The V gene is TRBV29-1, the J gene TRBJ2-3. The V gene's germline CDR1 is SQVTM and CDR2 ANQGSEA. This CDR3 has 12 amino acids.

The chain employs TRBV20-1 and TRBJ1-1. The CDR3 has 14 amino acids. In germline, CDR1 is DFQATT, CDR2 SNEGSKA (reference sequence). The CDR3 is CSARGLLVNTEAFF.

The gene calls are TRBV11-2 and TRBJ2-3; without DNA, the TCRdb call of TRBD2 cannot be checked. Germline V gene data show CDR1 as SGHAT and CDR2 as FQNNGV. The length of the CDR3 is 14 residues. The CDR3 spells CASSLSGRADTQYF. Full variable domain (remainder filled in from reference TRBV11-2 and TRBJ2-3): EAGVAQSPRYKIIEKRQSVAFWCNPISGHATLYWYQQILGQGPKLLIQFQNNGVVDDSQLPKDRFSAERLKGVDSTLKIQPAKLEDSAVYLCASSLSGRADTQYFGPGTRLTVL.

The gene calls are TRBV7-9 and TRBJ2-1; TCRdb's D call of TRBD2 is untestable without DNA. Germline V gives CDR1 SEHNR, CDR2 FQNEAQ (reference sequence). The CDR3 is 14 residues long. CDR3: CASTPGLPYNEQFF.

The genes are TRBV6-2 or TRBV6-3 and TRBJ2-5; the TCRdb D gene call, TRBD2, has no DNA to confirm it. The CDR3 has 16 amino acids. The germline V gene has CDR1 MNHEY and CDR2 SVGEGT. The chain's CDR3 is CASSYVVHEGPETQYF.

The chain carries TRBV20-1 and TRBJ2-7; TCRdb outputs TRBD1, but without DNA this stays unchecked. Germline V gives CDR1 DFQATT, CDR2 SNEGSKA (reference sequence). This CDR3 has 11 amino acids. This chain's CDR3 is CSATLDRPQYF.

V usage is TRBV28 and J usage is TRBJ2-5; TCRdb's D gene call, TRBD2, goes unchecked for lack of DNA. Germline V gene data show CDR1 as MDHEN and CDR2 as SYDVKM. The CDR3 is made up of 17 amino acids. CDR3 region: CASSILAGEVWAETQYF.